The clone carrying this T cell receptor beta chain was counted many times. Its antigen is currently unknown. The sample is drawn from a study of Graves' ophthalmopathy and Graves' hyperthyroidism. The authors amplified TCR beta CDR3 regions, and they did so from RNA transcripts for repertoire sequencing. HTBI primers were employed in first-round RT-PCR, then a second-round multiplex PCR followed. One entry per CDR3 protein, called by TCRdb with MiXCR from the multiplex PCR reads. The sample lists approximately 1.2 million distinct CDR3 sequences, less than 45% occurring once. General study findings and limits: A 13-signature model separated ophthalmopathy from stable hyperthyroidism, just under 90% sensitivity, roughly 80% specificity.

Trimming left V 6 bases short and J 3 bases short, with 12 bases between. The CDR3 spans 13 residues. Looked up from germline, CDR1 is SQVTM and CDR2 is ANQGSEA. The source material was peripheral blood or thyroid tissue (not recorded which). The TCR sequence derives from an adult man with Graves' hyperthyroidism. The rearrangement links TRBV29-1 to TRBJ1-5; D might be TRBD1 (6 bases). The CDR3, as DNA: TGCAGCGTCAGGGGAGGGGACAATCAGCCCCAGCATTTT. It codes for CSVRGGDNQPQHF. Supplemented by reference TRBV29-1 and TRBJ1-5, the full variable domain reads SAVISQKPSRDICQRGTSLTIQCQVDSQVTMMFWYRQQPGQSLTLIATANQGSEATYESGFVIDKFPISRPNLTFSTLTVSNMSPEDSSIYLCSVRGGDNQPQHFGDGTRLSIL.